This entry describes one T cell receptor beta chain. Antigen unknown. These data originate in a study of shared clonotypes between healthy human individuals. Study outcomes and limitations: A small donor pool kept down the genetic and exposure-history diversity that was represented.

Repertoires were generated with immunoSEQ multiplex PCR, while TCRdb's copy carries only in-frame clones and drops some. Of roughly 2.5 million clones detected, over 85% appear once; the ten largest clones hold around 0.15%. Germline CDR1 SGHVS, CDR2 FQNEAQ. The V end was cut by 5 bases, the J end by 0 bases, with 13 bases between. The CDR3 loop spans 15 amino acids. The rearrangement links TRBV7-8 to TRBJ1-1; D is uncertain. The receptor comes from a man younger than 35 in good health. The sequenced material came from naive CD4+ T cells sorted from blood. Subset given: CD45RA+ positively selected. CDR3 sequence reads: CASSAKGRMNTEAFF. In DNA, the CDR3 is TGTGCCAGCAGCGCGAAAGGGAGGATGAACACTGAAGCTTTCTTT.